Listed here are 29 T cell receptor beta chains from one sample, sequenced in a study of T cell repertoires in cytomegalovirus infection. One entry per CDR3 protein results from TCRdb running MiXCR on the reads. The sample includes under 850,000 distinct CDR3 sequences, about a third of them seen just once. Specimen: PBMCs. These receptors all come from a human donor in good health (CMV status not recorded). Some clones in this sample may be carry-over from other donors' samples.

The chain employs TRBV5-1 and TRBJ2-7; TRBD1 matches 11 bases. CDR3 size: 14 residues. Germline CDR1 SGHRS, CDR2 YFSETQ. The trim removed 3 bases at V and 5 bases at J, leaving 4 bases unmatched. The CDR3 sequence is CASSWGQGGNEQYF. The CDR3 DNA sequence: TGCGCCAGCAGCTGGGGACAGGGGGGGAACGAGCAGTACTTC.

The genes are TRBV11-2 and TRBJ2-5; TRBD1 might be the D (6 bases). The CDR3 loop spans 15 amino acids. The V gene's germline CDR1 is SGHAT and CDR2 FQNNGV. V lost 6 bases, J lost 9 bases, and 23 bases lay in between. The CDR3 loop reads CASRDTMGALWAQYF. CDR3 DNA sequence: TGTGCCAGCAGAGATACAATGGGGGCCTTATGGGCCCAGTACTTC.

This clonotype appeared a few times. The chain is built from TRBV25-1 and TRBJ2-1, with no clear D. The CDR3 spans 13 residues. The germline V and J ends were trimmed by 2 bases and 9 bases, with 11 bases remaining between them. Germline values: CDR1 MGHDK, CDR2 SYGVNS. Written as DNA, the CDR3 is TGTGCCAGCAGTGAACGTCGGCTGGGTGAGCAGTTCTTC. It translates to CASSERRLGEQFF.

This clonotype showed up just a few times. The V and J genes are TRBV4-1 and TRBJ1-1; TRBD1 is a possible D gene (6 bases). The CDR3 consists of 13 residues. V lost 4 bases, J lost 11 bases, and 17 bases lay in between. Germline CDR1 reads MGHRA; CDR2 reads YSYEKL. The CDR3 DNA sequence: TGCGCCAGCAGCCTCGAGAGGGGGGAGCGCGCTTTCTTT. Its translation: CASSLERGERAFF.

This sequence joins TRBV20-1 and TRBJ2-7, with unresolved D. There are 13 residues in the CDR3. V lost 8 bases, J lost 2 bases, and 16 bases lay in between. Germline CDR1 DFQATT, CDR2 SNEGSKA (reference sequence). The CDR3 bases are TGCAGTTCAGTCCTCAAGGGCCCCTACGAGCAGTACTTC. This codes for CSSVLKGPYEQYF.

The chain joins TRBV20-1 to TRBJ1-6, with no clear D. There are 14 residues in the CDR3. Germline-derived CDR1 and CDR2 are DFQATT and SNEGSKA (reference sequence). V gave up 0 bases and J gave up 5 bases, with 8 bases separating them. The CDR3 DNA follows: TGCAGTGCTAGAGATCGGGCGGATAATTCACCCCTCCACTTT. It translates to CSARDRADNSPLHF.

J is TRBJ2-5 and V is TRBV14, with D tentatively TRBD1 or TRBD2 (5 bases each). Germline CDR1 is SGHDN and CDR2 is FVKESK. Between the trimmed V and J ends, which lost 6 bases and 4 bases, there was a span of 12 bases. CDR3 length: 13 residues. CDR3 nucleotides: TGTGCCAGCAGACCCCGGGACGCAGAGACCCAGTACTTC. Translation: CASRPRDAETQYF.

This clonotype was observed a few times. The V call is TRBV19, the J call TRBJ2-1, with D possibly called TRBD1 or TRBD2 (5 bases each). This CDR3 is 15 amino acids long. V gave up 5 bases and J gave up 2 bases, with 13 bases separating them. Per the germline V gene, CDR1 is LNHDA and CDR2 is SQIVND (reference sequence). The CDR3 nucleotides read TGTGCCAGTAGTCTATACGGGACCGCCTACAATGAGCAGTTCTTC. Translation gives CASSLYGTAYNEQFF.

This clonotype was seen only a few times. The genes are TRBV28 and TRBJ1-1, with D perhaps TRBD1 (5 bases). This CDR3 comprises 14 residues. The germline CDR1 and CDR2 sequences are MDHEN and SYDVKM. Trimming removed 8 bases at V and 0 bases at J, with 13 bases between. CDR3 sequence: CASPPGGMNTEAFF. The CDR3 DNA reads TGTGCCAGCCCACCGGGGGGAATGAACACTGAAGCTTTCTTT.

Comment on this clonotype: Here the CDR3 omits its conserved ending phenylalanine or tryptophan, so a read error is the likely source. CDR3 residues: CASSPLRDSQHL. The CDR3 DNA is TGTGCCAGCAGTCCTCTCAGAGATTCCCAGCATTTG. This chain connects TRBV28 to TRBJ1-5; D ambiguous. CDR3 size: 12 residues. Germline V gives CDR1 MDHEN, CDR2 SYDVKM. The germline V and J ends were trimmed by 5 bases and 11 bases, with 13 bases remaining between them.

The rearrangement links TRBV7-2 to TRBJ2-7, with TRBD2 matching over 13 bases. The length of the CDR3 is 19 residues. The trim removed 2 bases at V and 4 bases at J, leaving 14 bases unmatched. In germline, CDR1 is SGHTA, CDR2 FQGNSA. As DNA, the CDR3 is TGTGCCAGCAGCTTAATCCCCCTTACTAGCGGGAGGGCCAGGTACGAGCAGTACTTC. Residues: CASSLIPLTSGRARYEQYF.

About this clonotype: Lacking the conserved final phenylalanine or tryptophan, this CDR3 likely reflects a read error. The CDR3 DNA follows: TGTGCCAGCAGTGAAAACGGGGCAGACTATGGCTACACCTTA. Protein product: CASSENGADYGYTL. This chain connects TRBV2 to TRBJ1-2; D is perhaps TRBD1 (5 bases). The CDR3 is 14 amino acids. Trimming cost V 2 bases and J 3 bases, with 10 bases left between them. Per the germline V gene, CDR1 is SNHLY and CDR2 is FYNNEI.

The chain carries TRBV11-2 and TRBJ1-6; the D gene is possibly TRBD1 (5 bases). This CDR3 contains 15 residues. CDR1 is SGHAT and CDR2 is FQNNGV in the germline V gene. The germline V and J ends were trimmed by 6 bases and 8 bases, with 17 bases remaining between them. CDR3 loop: CASRQRLTDHSPLHF. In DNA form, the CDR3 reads TGTGCCAGCAGACAACGCCTGACAGATCATTCACCCCTCCACTTT.

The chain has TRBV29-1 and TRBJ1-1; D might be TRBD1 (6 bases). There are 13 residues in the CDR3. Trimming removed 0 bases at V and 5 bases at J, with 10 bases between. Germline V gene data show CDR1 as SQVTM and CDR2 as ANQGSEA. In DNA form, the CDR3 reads TGCAGCGTTGAAGATCCAGGGGAGACTGAAGCTTTCTTT. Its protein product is CSVEDPGETEAFF.

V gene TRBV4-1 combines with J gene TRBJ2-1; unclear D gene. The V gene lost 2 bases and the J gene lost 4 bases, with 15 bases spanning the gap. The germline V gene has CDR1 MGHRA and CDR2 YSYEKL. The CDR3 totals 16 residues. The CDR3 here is CASSQSPVDFYNEQFF. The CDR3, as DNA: TGCGCCAGCAGCCAATCACCCGTCGACTTTTACAATGAGCAGTTCTTC.

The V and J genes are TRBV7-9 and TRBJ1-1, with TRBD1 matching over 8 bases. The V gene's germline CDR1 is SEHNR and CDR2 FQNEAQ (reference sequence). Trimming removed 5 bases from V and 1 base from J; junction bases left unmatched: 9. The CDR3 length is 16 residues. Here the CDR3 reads CASSRRRDRQNTEAFF. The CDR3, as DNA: TGTGCCAGCAGCCGACGCCGGGACAGGCAGAACACTGAAGCTTTCTTT.

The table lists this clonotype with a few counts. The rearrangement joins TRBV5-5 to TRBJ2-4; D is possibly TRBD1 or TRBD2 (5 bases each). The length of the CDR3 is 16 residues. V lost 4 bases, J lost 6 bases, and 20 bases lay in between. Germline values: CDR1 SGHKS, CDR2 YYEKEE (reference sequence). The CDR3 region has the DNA TGTGCCAGCAGCCTGAACCCGGGGACGATGGGAAACATTCAGTACTTC. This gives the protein CASSLNPGTMGNIQYF.

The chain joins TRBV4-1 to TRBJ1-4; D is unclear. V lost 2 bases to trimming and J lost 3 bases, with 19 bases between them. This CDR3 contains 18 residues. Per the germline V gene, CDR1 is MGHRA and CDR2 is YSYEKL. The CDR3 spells CASSQSFGARGSNEKLFF. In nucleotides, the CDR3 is TGCGCCAGCAGCCAATCTTTCGGAGCCAGAGGGTCTAATGAAAAACTGTTTTTT.

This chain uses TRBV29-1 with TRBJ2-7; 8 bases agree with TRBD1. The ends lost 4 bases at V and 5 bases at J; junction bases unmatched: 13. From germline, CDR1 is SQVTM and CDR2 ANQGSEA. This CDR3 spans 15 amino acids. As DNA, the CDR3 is TGCAGCGTTGCGGGGGCGACAGGGGAAGCGGACGAGCAGTACTTC. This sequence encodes CSVAGATGEADEQYF.

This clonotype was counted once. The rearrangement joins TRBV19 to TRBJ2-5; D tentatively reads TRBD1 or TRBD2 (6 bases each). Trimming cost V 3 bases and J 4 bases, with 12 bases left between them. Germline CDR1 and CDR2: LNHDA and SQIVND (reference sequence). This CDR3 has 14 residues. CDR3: CASSIGGPGETQYF. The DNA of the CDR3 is TGTGCCAGTAGTATTGGGGGGCCGGGAGAGACCCAGTACTTC.

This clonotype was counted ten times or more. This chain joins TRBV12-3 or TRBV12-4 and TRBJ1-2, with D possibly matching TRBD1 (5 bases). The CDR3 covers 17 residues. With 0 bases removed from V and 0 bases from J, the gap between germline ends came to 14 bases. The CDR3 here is CASSLALGLRTNYGYTF. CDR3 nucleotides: TGTGCCAGCAGTTTAGCGCTGGGACTGCGTACTAACTATGGCTACACCTTC.

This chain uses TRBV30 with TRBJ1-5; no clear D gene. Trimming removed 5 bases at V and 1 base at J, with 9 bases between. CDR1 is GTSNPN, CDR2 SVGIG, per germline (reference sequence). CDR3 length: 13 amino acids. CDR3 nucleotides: TGTGCCTGGGGCATCGGGAGCAATCAGCCCCAGCATTTT. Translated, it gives CAWGIGSNQPQHF.

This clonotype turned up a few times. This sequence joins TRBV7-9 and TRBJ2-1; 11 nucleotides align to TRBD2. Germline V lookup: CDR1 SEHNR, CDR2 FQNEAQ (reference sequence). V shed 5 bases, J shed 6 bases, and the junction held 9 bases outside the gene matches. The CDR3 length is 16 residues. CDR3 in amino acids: CASSDPGLAVGNEQFF. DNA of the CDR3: TGTGCCAGCAGCGACCCGGGACTAGCGGTGGGCAATGAGCAGTTCTTC.

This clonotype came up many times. CDR3 amino acids: CASSLDPGPDQPQHF. CDR3 DNA: TGTGCCAGCAGCTTAGATCCAGGGCCCGATCAGCCCCAGCATTTT. This rearrangement joins TRBV7-2 to TRBJ1-5; a possible D gene is TRBD1 (5 bases). V was trimmed by 1 base and J by 5 bases, leaving 12 bases between them. This CDR3 contains 15 residues. Germline CDR1 reads SGHTA; CDR2 reads FQGNSA.

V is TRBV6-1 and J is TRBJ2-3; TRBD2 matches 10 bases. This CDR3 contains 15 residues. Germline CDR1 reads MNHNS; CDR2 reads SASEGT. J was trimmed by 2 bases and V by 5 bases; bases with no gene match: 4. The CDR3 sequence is CASSISGGLTDTQYF. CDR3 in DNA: TGTGCCAGCAGTATTAGCGGGGGGCTCACAGATACGCAGTATTTT.

The CDR3 loop reads CASSQDRGGPEETQYF. The CDR3 nucleotides are TGTGCCAGCAGCCAAGATCGAGGGGGGCCTGAGGAGACCCAGTACTTC. The chain combines TRBV3-1 with TRBJ2-5; tentatively, D is TRBD1 or TRBD2 (6 bases each). Germline V gives CDR1 LGHDT, CDR2 YNNKEL (reference sequence). CDR3 length equals 16 residues. Deletions cut 0 bases from V and 5 bases from J, with 16 bases between.

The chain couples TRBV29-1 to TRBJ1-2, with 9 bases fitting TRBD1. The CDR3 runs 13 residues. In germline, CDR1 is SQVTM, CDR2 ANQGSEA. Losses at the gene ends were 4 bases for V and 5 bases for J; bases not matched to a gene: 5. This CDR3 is CSVATGGRYGYTF. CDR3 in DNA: TGCAGCGTTGCCACAGGGGGCAGATATGGCTACACCTTC. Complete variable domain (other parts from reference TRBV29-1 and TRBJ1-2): SAVISQKPSRDICQRGTSLTIQCQVDSQVTMMFWYRQQPGQSLTLIATANQGSEATYESGFVIDKFPISRPNLTFSTLTVSNMSPEDSSIYLCSVATGGRYGYTFGSGTRLTVV.

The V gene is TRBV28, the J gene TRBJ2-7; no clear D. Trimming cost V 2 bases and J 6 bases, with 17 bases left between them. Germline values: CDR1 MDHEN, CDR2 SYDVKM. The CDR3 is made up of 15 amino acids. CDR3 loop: CASSLIRWDRSEQYF. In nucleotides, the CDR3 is TGTGCCAGCAGTTTAATTCGTTGGGATCGCTCCGAGCAGTACTTC.

CDR3 nucleotide sequence: TGTGCCATCAGTGAGTCGGGACAAAAGACCTATGGCTACACCTTC. This sequence encodes CAISESGQKTYGYTF. V and J are TRBV10-3 and TRBJ1-2; D is possibly TRBD1 (6 bases). The CDR3 spans 15 residues. The V end was cut by 0 bases, the J end by 4 bases, with 12 bases between. Germline V gene lookup returns CDR1 ENHRY and CDR2 SYGVKD.